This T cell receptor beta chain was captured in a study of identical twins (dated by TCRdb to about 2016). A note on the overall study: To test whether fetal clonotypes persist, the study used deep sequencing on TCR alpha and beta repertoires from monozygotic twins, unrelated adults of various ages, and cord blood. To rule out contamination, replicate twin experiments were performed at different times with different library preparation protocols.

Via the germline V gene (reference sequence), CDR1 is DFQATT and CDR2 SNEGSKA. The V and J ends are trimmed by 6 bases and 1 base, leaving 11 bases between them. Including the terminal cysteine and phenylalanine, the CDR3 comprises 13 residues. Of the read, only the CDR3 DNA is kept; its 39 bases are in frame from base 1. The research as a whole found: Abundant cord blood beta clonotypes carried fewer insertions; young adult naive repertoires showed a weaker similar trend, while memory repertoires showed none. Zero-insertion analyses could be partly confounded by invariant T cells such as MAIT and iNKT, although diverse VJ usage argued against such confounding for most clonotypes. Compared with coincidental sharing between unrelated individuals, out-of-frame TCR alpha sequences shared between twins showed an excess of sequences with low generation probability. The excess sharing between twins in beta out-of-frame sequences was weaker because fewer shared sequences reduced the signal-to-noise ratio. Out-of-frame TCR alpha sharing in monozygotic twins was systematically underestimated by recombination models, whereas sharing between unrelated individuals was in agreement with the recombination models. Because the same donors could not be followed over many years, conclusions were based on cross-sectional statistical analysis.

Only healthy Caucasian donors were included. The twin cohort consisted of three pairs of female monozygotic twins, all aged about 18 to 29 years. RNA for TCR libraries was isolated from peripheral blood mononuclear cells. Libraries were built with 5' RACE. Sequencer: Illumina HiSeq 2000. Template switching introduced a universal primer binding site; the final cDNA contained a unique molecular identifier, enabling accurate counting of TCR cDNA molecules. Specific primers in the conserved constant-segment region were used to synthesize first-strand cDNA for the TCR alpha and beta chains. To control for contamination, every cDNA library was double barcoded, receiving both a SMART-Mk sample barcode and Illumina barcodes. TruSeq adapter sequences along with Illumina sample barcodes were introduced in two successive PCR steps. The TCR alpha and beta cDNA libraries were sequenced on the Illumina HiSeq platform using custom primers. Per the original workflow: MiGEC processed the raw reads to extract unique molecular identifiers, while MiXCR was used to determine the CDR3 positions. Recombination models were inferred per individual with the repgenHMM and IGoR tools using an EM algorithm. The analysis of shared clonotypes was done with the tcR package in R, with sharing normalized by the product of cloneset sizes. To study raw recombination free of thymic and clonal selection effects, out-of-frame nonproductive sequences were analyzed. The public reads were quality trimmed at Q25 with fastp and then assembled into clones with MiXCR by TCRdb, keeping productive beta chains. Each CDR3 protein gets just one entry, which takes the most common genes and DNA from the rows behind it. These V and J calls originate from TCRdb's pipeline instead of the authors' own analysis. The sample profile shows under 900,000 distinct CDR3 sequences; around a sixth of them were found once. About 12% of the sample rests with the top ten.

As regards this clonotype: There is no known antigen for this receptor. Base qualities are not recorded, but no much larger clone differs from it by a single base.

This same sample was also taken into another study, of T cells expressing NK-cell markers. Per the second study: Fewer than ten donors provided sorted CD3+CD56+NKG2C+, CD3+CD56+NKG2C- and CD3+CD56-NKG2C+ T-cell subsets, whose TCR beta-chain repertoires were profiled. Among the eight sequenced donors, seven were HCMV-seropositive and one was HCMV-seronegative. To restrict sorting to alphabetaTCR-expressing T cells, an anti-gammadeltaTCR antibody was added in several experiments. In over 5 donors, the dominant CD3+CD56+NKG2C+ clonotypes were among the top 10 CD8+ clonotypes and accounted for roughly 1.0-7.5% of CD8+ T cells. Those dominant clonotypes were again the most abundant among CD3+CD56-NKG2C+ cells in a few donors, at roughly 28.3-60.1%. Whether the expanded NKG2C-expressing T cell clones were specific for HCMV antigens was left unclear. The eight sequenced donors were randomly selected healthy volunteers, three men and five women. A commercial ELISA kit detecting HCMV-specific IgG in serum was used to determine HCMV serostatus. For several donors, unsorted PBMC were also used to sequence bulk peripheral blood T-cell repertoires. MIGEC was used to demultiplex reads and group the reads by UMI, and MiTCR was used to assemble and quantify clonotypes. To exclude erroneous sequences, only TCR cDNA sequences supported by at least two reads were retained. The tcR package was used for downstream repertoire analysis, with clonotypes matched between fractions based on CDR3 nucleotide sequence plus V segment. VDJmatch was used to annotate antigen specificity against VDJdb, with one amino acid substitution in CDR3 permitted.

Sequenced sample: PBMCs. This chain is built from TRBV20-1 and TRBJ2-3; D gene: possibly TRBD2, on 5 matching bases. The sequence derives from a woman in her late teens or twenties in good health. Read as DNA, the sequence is TGCAGTGCCCCGGACGGGGGCACAGATACGCAGTATTTT. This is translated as CSAPDGGTDTQYF.